This entry lists 22 T cell receptor beta chains sequenced from one sample in a study of blood T cell repertoires in COVID-19. Assay used: immunoSEQ multiplex PCR; TCRdb lists only in-frame clones, some missing. The table shows 250,000 or so clones, with approximately 90% occurring only once. Sequencing was carried out using peripheral blood. These receptors were obtained from a woman aged 25 to 39 with active or convalescent COVID-19.

This rearrangement joins TRBV18 to TRBJ2-5; D gene ambiguous. The germline V gene encodes CDR1 KGHSH and CDR2 LQKENI. CDR3 length: 12 residues. Trimming took 6 bases from V and 4 from J, leaving 9 bases between them. In DNA, the CDR3 is TGTGCCAGCTCCCCCCGGAGAGAGACCCAGTACTTC. Protein product: CASSPRRETQYF.

Concerning this clone itself: The junction shows a germline mismatch at one end, possibly a read error. The sample has other DNA sequences that encode this CDR3 too. The V call is TRBV3-1 (or the pseudogene TRBV3-2), the J call TRBJ2-2, with D maybe TRBD1 (5 bases). Germline V gives CDR1 LGHDT, CDR2 YNNKEL (reference sequence). CDR3 size: 14 residues. CDR3: CASSQPDSGGELFF. The CDR3 DNA sequence: TGCGCCAGCAGCCAGCCAGACAGTGGCGGGGAGCTGTTTTTT.

The gene calls are TRBV14 and TRBJ1-2; no reliable D call. Germline CDR1 reads SGHDN; CDR2 reads FVKESK. The CDR3 is 15 amino acids. The V end was cut by 3 bases, the J end by 4 bases, with 15 bases between. The CDR3 DNA is TGTGCCAGCAGCCAGACCCGGGGAGTAGGCTATGGCTACACCTTC. Protein sequence: CASSQTRGVGYGYTF.

V is TRBV29-1 and J is TRBJ2-2; D ambiguous. From germline, CDR1 is SQVTM and CDR2 ANQGSEA. The CDR3 has 12 residues. The germline V and J ends were trimmed by 3 bases and 4 bases, with 6 bases remaining between them. CDR3 protein: CSVEAPTGELFF. The CDR3 region has the DNA TGCAGCGTTGAGGCTCCCACCGGGGAGCTGTTTTTT.

The chain joins TRBV5-1 to TRBJ2-5; D is perhaps TRBD2 (5 bases). This CDR3 is 14 amino acids long. Per the germline V gene, CDR1 is SGHRS and CDR2 is YFSETQ. Between the trimmed V and J ends, which lost 4 bases and 4 bases, there was a span of 14 bases. The CDR3 DNA is TGCGCCAGCAGCCCTGGTCACGGAGGAGAGACCCAGTACTTC. Translation: CASSPGHGGETQYF.

The chain employs TRBV5-1 and TRBJ1-3; D is unclear. With 5 bases removed from V and 4 bases from J, the gap between germline ends came to 10 bases. The CDR3 is 13 amino acids. The germline gives CDR1 SGHRS, CDR2 YFSETQ. CDR3 region: CASSAGLGNTIYF. DNA of the CDR3: TGCGCCAGCAGTGCAGGACTGGGAAACACCATATATTTT.

The chain links TRBV6-5 to TRBJ2-7, with D uncertain. CDR3 size: 14 residues. The V end lost 7 bases, the J end lost 1 base, and 14 bases lay between the germline ends. Per germline, CDR1 MNHEY and CDR2 SVGAGI. The CDR3 loop reads CASTENSLSYEQYF. For the CDR3, the DNA is TGTGCCAGCACCGAAAATAGTCTTTCCTACGAGCAGTACTTC.

This chain joins TRBV7-2 and TRBJ1-1; a weak D match, TRBD1 (6 bases). V was cut by 5 bases and J by 3 bases, with 13 bases left in between. This CDR3 comprises 14 residues. Germline assignment: CDR1 SGHTA and CDR2 FQGNSA. This chain's CDR3 is CASSRQGLDTEAFF. CDR3 nucleotide sequence: TGTGCCAGCAGCCGTCAGGGGTTGGACACTGAAGCTTTCTTT.

This clone was found once. This sequence joins TRBV2 and TRBJ1-1; 7 nucleotides match TRBD1. Germline CDR1 reads SNHLY; CDR2 reads FYNNEI. V lost 3 bases to trimming and J lost 5 bases; unmatched junction nucleotides: 6. CDR3 length equals 14 residues. CDR3 region: CASSERTGPTEAFF. CDR3 DNA: TGTGCCAGCAGTGAGAGGACAGGTCCGACTGAAGCTTTCTTT.

V gene TRBV24-1 combines with J gene TRBJ1-2, with 8 positions matching TRBD1. V shed 4 bases, J shed 8 bases, and the junction held 14 bases outside the gene matches. CDR3 length: 16 residues. Germline V CDR1 and CDR2: KGHDR, SFDVKD. The CDR3 reads CATSEGGQVPPWGYTF. The CDR3 region has the DNA TGTGCCACCAGTGAGGGGGGACAGGTCCCACCCTGGGGCTACACCTTC.

This rearrangement joins TRBV30 to TRBJ1-1; 10 nucleotides agree with TRBD1. The CDR3 contains 18 residues. Trimming cost V 2 bases and J 1 base; bases outside gene matches: 13. Per the germline V gene, CDR1 is GTSNPN and CDR2 is SVGIG (reference sequence). Written as DNA, the CDR3 is TGTGCCTGGAGTCCCCTGACAGGGGGCGCGGGGGGGAACACTGAAGCTTTCTTT. This encodes CAWSPLTGGAGGNTEAFF.

The table lists this clone with a few counts. The rearrangement uses TRBV5-1 and TRBJ1-3; tentatively, D is TRBD1 (6 bases). The CDR3 length is 14 residues. Germline V gene lookup returns CDR1 SGHRS and CDR2 YFSETQ. V was trimmed by 4 bases and J by 1 base, leaving 9 bases between them. Written as DNA, the CDR3 is TGCGCCAGCAGCGCCGGGACATCTGGAAACACCATATATTTT. This translates into CASSAGTSGNTIYF. Full variable domain (rest looked up from reference TRBV5-1 and TRBJ1-3): KAGVTQTPRYLIKTRGQQVTLSCSPISGHRSVSWYQQTPGQGLQFLFEYFSETQRNKGNFPGRFSGRQFSNSRSEMNVSTLELGDSALYLCASSAGTSGNTIYFGEGSWLTVV.

Worth noting for this clone: One end of the junction is discordant with germline, which a read error may explain. The rearrangement joins TRBV10-3 to TRBJ2-3; 16 bases line up with TRBD2. CDR3 length equals 18 residues. Per the germline V gene, CDR1 is ENHRY and CDR2 is SYGVKD. This CDR3 is CAIRGYGTSGGATDAQYF. CDR3 nucleotide sequence: TGTGCCATCAGGGGTTACGGGACTAGCGGGGGGGCCACAGATGCGCAGTATTTT.

V is TRBV9 and J is TRBJ1-2; 11 bases agree with TRBD1. Germline CDR1 SGDLS, CDR2 YYNGEE. This CDR3 comprises 16 residues. J lost 6 bases, V lost 4 bases, and 11 bases had no gene match. The CDR3 here is CASSPGRDRGTHGYTF. CDR3 DNA sequence: TGTGCCAGCAGCCCCGGGCGGGACAGGGGGACTCATGGCTACACCTTC.

The rearrangement joins TRBV2 to TRBJ2-7, with 8 bases that match TRBD2. V shed 7 bases, J shed 2 bases, and the junction held 10 bases outside the gene matches. In germline, CDR1 is SNHLY, CDR2 FYNNEI. The CDR3 is 15 amino acids. The chain's CDR3 is CASKGSGGRTYEQYF. Written as DNA, the CDR3 is TGTGCCAGCAAAGGGAGCGGGGGACGAACCTACGAGCAGTACTTC.

This chain connects TRBV3-1 (or the pseudogene TRBV3-2) to TRBJ2-2; D might be TRBD2 (6 bases). The CDR3 is 15 residues long. Trimming pared 5 bases from V and 6 bases from J, leaving 16 bases between. Germline CDR1 is LGHDT and CDR2 is YNNKEL (reference sequence). The chain's CDR3 is CASSKRAGSPGELFF. DNA for the CDR3: TGTGCCAGCAGCAAAAGGGCGGGATCCCCCGGGGAGCTGTTTTTT.

The V gene is TRBV5-8, the J gene TRBJ1-2; D gene uncertain. V dropped 2 bases and J dropped 8 bases, with 13 bases sitting between them. The CDR3 has 13 residues. The germline V gene encodes CDR1 SGHTS and CDR2 YDEGEE. The CDR3: CASSFGVFSGYTF. DNA of the CDR3: TGTGCCAGCAGCTTCGGGGTTTTTTCCGGCTACACCTTC. Together with reference TRBV5-8 and TRBJ1-2, the CDR3 gives the full variable domain: EAGVTQSPTHLIKTRGQQATLRCSPISGHTSVYWYQQALGLGLQFLLWYDEGEERNRGNFPPRFSGRQFPNYSSELNVNALELEDSALYLCASSFGVFSGYTFGSGTRLTVV.

The CDR3 loop reads CASSAGGYSGNTIYF. The CDR3 coding sequence is TGTGCCAGCAGCGCTGGGGGGTACTCTGGAAACACCATATATTTT. The chain combines TRBV9 with TRBJ1-3; maybe TRBD1 (5 bases). The ends were cut back, 3 bases at V and 0 bases at J, with 10 bases in the middle. This CDR3 spans 15 amino acids. Germline assignment: CDR1 SGDLS and CDR2 YYNGEE.

V gene TRBV29-1 combines with J gene TRBJ2-1; 10 positions agree with TRBD1. The V gene's germline CDR1 is SQVTM and CDR2 ANQGSEA. V was pared by 3 bases and J by 6 bases, with 5 bases of the junction left unmatched. The CDR3 is made up of 14 amino acids. The DNA for the CDR3 is TGCAGCGTTGAGGAGACAGGGGGCTCCAATGAGCAGTTCTTC. Protein product: CSVEETGGSNEQFF.

The rearrangement links TRBV25-1 to TRBJ1-5; D is perhaps TRBD1 (6 bases). The V end lost 6 bases, the J end lost 12 bases, and 15 bases lay between the germline ends. Germline CDR1 MGHDK, CDR2 SYGVNS. This CDR3 has 12 residues. CDR3 bases: TGTGCCAGCAGCGCGGACAGTGACGTCCAGCATTTT. Amino acids: CASSADSDVQHF. The complete variable domain, with remaining parts taken from reference TRBV25-1 and TRBJ1-5, reads EADIYQTPRYLVIGTGKKITLECSQTMGHDKMYWYQQDPGMELHLIHYSYGVNSTEKGDLSSESTVSRIRTEHFPLTLESARPSHTSQYLCASSADSDVQHFGDGTRLSIL.

The CDR3 coding sequence is TGTGCCAGCAGTGAAGGGGGACAGGGTGGAAACACCATATATTTT. It is translated as CASSEGGQGGNTIYF. The V and J genes are TRBV6-1 and TRBJ1-3; 9 nucleotides line up with TRBD1. The CDR3 loop spans 15 amino acids. J was trimmed by 3 bases and V by 1 base; bases with no gene match: 1. The germline V gene encodes CDR1 MNHNS and CDR2 SASEGT.

The chain couples TRBV19 to TRBJ2-2; perhaps TRBD1 as D (6 bases). Trimming removed 7 bases at V and 6 bases at J, with 12 bases between. The CDR3 has 13 residues. Germline V gene lookup returns CDR1 LNHDA and CDR2 SQIVND (reference sequence). CDR3 protein: CASTLGGPGELFF. CDR3 coding DNA: TGTGCCAGTACTCTAGGGGGACCCGGGGAGCTGTTTTTT.